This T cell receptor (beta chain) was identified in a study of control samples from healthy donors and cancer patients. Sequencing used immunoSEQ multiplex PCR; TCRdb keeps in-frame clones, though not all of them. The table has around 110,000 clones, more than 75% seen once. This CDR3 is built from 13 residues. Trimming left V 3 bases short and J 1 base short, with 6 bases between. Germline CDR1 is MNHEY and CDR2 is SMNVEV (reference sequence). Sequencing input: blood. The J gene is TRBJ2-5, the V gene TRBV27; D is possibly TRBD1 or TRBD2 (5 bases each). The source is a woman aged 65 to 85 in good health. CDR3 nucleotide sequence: TGTGCCAGCAGTTTTGGGGGCCAAGAGACCCAGTACTTC. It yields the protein CASSFGGQETQYF.